This T cell receptor beta chain was sequenced during a study of beta chain features in type 1 diabetes. Study background: Examination of sorted cells across all samples involved around 100,000,000 cells.

Germline CDR1 and CDR2: GTSNPN and SVGIG (reference sequence). The V and J ends lost 5 bases and 1 base, in that order; junction bases with no gene match: 3. There are 13 residues in the CDR3. The whole isolated RNA underwent reverse transcription, so sequencing captured expressed TCRB transcripts. The protocol was immunoSEQ multiplex PCR, while the TCRdb copy is restricted to in-frame clones and leaves out a portion. The sample shows about 240,000 clones, less than 35% of them seen only once. Naive, central memory, regulatory and stem cell-like memory cells within the CD4+ compartment were sorted using CD45RO/CCR7/CD25/CD127/CD95/CD27. In this sample, this clone turned up a few times.

This TCR came from a young man in good health. The chain couples TRBV30 to TRBJ1-1; 8 bases agree with TRBD1. The sample taken for sequencing was central memory CD4+ T cells from blood. CDR3 sequence reads: CAWGDRPNTEAFF. The CDR3 DNA follows: TGTGCCTGGGGGGACAGGCCGAACACTGAAGCTTTCTTT. The complete variable domain, with remaining parts taken from reference TRBV30 and TRBJ1-1, reads SQTIHQWPATLVQPVGSPLSLECTVEGTSNPNLYWYRQAAGRGLQLLFYSVGIGQISSEVPQNLSASRPQDRQFILSSKKLLLSDSGFYLCAWGDRPNTEAFFGQGTRLTVV.